Presented here are 26 T cell receptor beta chains from one specimen sequenced in a study of cytomegalovirus exposure and HLA in healthy donors. The study ran its PCR with 60 Vbeta and 13 Jbeta primers. Here immunoSEQ multiplex PCR was the method, and the copy in TCRdb shows in-frame clones only, minus some. The sample includes about 160,000 clones, about two thirds seen only once; the top ten take approximately 2.5%. Sequenced: PBMCs. The receptor set was obtained from a woman in her thirties in good health and CMV-seronegative.

This clone was observed a handful of times. The J gene is TRBJ2-1, the V gene TRBV5-4; 11 bases match TRBD2. CDR1 is SGHNT, CDR2 YYREEE, per germline (reference sequence). V gave up 4 bases and J gave up 8 bases; unmatched junction bases: 2. The CDR3 has 13 amino acids. Here the CDR3 DNA reads TGTGCCAGCAGCATAGCGGGAGGGGATGAGCAGTTCTTC. Amino acids: CASSIAGGDEQFF.

Only a few counts were recorded for this clone. The gene calls are TRBV30 and TRBJ2-1; D may be TRBD1 (5 bases). The CDR3 covers 12 residues. The germline V gene has CDR1 GTSNPN and CDR2 SVGIG (reference sequence). The V gene lost 4 bases and the J gene lost 9 bases, with 13 bases spanning the gap. CDR3 amino acids: CAWNPGQGEQFF. DNA of the CDR3: TGTGCCTGGAACCCGGGTCAGGGTGAGCAGTTCTTC.

The rearrangement uses TRBV5-1 and TRBJ2-3; D unresolved. CDR1 is SGHRS, CDR2 YFSETQ, per germline. The CDR3 extends over 14 amino acids. Between the trimmed V and J ends, which lost 4 bases and 0 bases, there was a span of 9 bases. CDR3 loop: CASSQPTSTDTQYF. DNA of the CDR3: TGCGCCAGCAGCCAACCCACTAGCACAGATACGCAGTATTTT.

CDR3 residues: CASSSEGRTITGELFF. The CDR3 bases are TGTGCCAGCAGCTCCGAGGGAAGGACGATCACCGGGGAGCTGTTTTTT. The V and J genes are TRBV9 and TRBJ2-2; a weak D match, TRBD2 (5 bases). Deletions cut 4 bases from V and 4 bases from J, with 17 bases between. This CDR3 spans 16 amino acids. In germline, CDR1 is SGDLS, CDR2 YYNGEE.

The chain links TRBV5-1 to TRBJ2-5, with D hard to call. Trimming left V 4 bases short and J 2 bases short, with 3 bases between. The CDR3 runs 11 residues. CDR1 and CDR2 from the germline V gene are SGHRS and YFSETQ. The CDR3: CASSLQETQYF. The CDR3 coding sequence is TGCGCCAGCAGCCTTCAAGAGACCCAGTACTTC.

The chain carries TRBV6-5 and TRBJ2-3, with D perhaps TRBD2 (6 bases). Germline V gene data show CDR1 as MNHEY and CDR2 as SVGAGI. The V end lost 5 bases, the J end lost 6 bases, and 6 bases lay between the germline ends. The length of the CDR3 is 11 residues. The CDR3: CASSGGDTQYF. The CDR3 nucleotides read TGTGCCAGCAGTGGGGGGGATACGCAGTATTTT.

J is TRBJ1-2 and V is TRBV2; D unresolved. V gave up 4 bases and J gave up 8 bases, with 5 bases separating them. This CDR3 has 10 amino acids. From germline, CDR1 is SNHLY and CDR2 FYNNEI. The CDR3 spells CASSGEGYTF. The CDR3 coding sequence is TGTGCCAGCAGTGGAGAGGGCTACACCTTC.

The rearrangement joins TRBV7-2 to TRBJ2-3; 9 bases align to TRBD2. The germline gives CDR1 SGHTA, CDR2 FQGNSA. This CDR3 comprises 16 residues. V lost 5 bases to trimming and J lost 4 bases; unmatched junction nucleotides: 10. The CDR3 DNA follows: TGTGCCAGCAGCCGGCGGGGGGGCTTTCTATCAGATACGCAGTATTTT. It is translated as CASSRRGGFLSDTQYF.

The chain employs TRBV7-2 and TRBJ2-7; maybe TRBD1 (5 bases). The CDR3 has 14 amino acids. V was cut by 1 base and J by 1 base, with 8 bases left in between. Looked up from germline, CDR1 is SGHTA and CDR2 is FQGNSA. The CDR3 nucleotides read TGTGCCAGCAGCTTAGGCAGGGAATCCTACGAGCAGTACTTC. This gives the protein CASSLGRESYEQYF.

This chain connects TRBV27 to TRBJ2-1; the D gene is possibly TRBD2 (6 bases). The CDR3 has 14 amino acids. V gave up 5 bases and J gave up 6 bases, with 14 bases separating them. Per germline, CDR1 MNHEY and CDR2 SMNVEV (reference sequence). DNA for the CDR3: TGTGCCAGCAGTCCCTATGGGGGGTTCAATGAGCAGTTCTTC. It codes for CASSPYGGFNEQFF.

This clone was observed a handful of times. The rearrangement links TRBV20-1 to TRBJ2-7; the D is unclear. CDR1 DFQATT and CDR2 SNEGSKA come from the germline V gene (reference sequence). Trimming removed 3 bases at V and 4 bases at J, with 7 bases between. There are 11 residues in the CDR3. CDR3 sequence reads: CSASPSYEQYF. The CDR3 nucleotides read TGCAGTGCTAGTCCGTCTTACGAGCAGTACTTC.

This sequence joins TRBV28 and TRBJ1-2; 8 bases map to TRBD1. The V and J ends lost 2 bases and 3 bases, in that order; junction bases with no gene match: 2. The germline CDR1 and CDR2 sequences are MDHEN and SYDVKM. This CDR3 region has 14 residues. The CDR3 sequence is CASSLQGADYGYTF. The CDR3 bases are TGTGCCAGCAGTTTACAGGGGGCAGACTATGGCTACACCTTC.

The CDR3 coding sequence is TGCAGCGGAACAGGGTTAACCTACGAGCAGTACTTC. It specifies CSGTGLTYEQYF. The chain uses TRBV29-1 and TRBJ2-5; TRBD1 might be the D (6 bases). TRBJ2-7 explains the end of the DNA better; the J call may be wrong. CDR1 and CDR2 from the germline V gene are SQVTM and ANQGSEA. CDR3 length: 12 residues.

V and J are TRBV11-1 and TRBJ2-7; no firm D call. Trimming pared 1 base from V and 4 bases from J, leaving 14 bases between. CDR1 is SGHAT, CDR2 FQDESV, per germline (reference sequence). CDR3 length: 15 residues. In DNA form, the CDR3 reads TGTGCCAGCAGCTTAGGATCCAGATCTCATTACGAGCAGTACTTC. Translated: CASSLGSRSHYEQYF.

The rearrangement joins TRBV7-9 to TRBJ2-3; 8 bases line up with TRBD1. Germline trimming cut 4 bases from V and 4 bases from J; bases unmatched to any gene: 4. The CDR3 runs to 14 residues. Germline V gene data show CDR1 as SEHNR and CDR2 as FQNEAQ (reference sequence). The CDR3 sequence is CASSSRGRADTQYF. As DNA, the CDR3 is TGTGCCAGCAGCTCCAGGGGGCGGGCAGATACGCAGTATTTT.

The V call is TRBV6-5, the J call TRBJ2-7, with 8 bases matching TRBD1. With 6 bases clipped from V and 0 bases from J, the junction kept 7 bases outside the gene matches. Per germline, CDR1 MNHEY and CDR2 SVGAGI. This CDR3 spans 15 amino acids. The CDR3 DNA reads as TGTGCCAGCAGCCGGGACAGGTCTCTCTCCTACGAGCAGTACTTC. Its translation is CASSRDRSLSYEQYF.

The rearrangement uses TRBV7-9 and TRBJ1-2; the match to TRBD1 covers 7 bases. V was clipped by 5 bases and J by 6 bases; unmatched bases: 12. Per germline, CDR1 SEHNR and CDR2 FQNEAQ (reference sequence). The CDR3 extends over 15 amino acids. The chain's CDR3 is CASSLSSDRSNGYTF. The CDR3 region has the DNA TGTGCCAGCAGCCTATCCTCGGACAGGAGTAATGGCTACACCTTC.

The J gene is TRBJ1-4, the V gene TRBV6-5; D is ambiguous. This CDR3 is 11 amino acids long. Trimming took 5 bases from V and 7 from J, leaving 5 bases between them. Germline V gene lookup returns CDR1 MNHEY and CDR2 SVGAGI. CDR3 nucleotide sequence: TGTGCCAGCAGTGATAGTGAAAAACTGTTTTTT. The encoded protein is CASSDSEKLFF.

The chain combines TRBV15 with TRBJ1-5; no clear D. Germline V gene sequence: CDR1 LNHNV, CDR2 YYDKDF (reference sequence). The V gene lost 2 bases and the J gene lost 6 bases, with 5 bases spanning the gap. The CDR3 contains 12 residues. DNA of the CDR3: TGTGCCACCAGCAGAAGCGGTCAGCCCCAGCATTTT. It yields the protein CATSRSGQPQHF.

The genes are TRBV6-5 and TRBJ2-2, with 8 bases fitting TRBD1. V lost 5 bases to trimming and J lost 7 bases; unmatched junction nucleotides: 6. Germline lookup yields CDR1 MNHEY and CDR2 SVGAGI. The CDR3 is 14 residues long. The CDR3 protein is CASSDRGLGGELFF. CDR3 DNA sequence: TGTGCCAGCAGTGACAGGGGATTGGGCGGGGAGCTGTTTTTT.

The chain links TRBV2 to TRBJ2-5; TRBD1 might be the D (5 bases). Germline loops: CDR1 SNHLY, CDR2 FYNNEI. Trimming shortened V by 7 bases and J by 1 base, and 10 bases separated the two germline ends. The CDR3 consists of 13 residues. CDR3 loop: CASKDNTQETQYF. The CDR3 nucleotides read TGTGCCAGCAAGGACAATACCCAAGAGACCCAGTACTTC.

This clone was recorded a few times. The chain carries TRBV10-3 and TRBJ1-5; 8 bases map to TRBD1. The junction had 3 bases not matched to a gene; V was cut back by 3 bases and J by 5 bases. This CDR3 is built from 14 residues. Germline-derived CDR1 and CDR2 are ENHRY and SYGVKD. CDR3 bases: TGTGCCATCAGTGATGACAGGGGTGATCAGCCCCAGCATTTT. Its protein is CAISDDRGDQPQHF.

In this sample, this clone turned up many times. The J gene is TRBJ2-6, the V gene TRBV2, with TRBD1 as a possible D gene (5 bases). The CDR3 has 15 residues. V was shortened by 2 bases and J by 0 bases, with 5 bases between the two germline ends. Germline V lookup: CDR1 SNHLY, CDR2 FYNNEI. DNA of the CDR3: TGTGCCAGCAGTGAACAGGGCTCTGGGGCCAACGTCCTGACTTTC. Encoded protein: CASSEQGSGANVLTF.

The rearrangement links TRBV30 to TRBJ2-7; no definite D call. Trimming took 3 bases from V and 0 from J, leaving 9 bases between them. Germline V lookup: CDR1 GTSNPN, CDR2 SVGIG (reference sequence). The CDR3 spans 13 residues. CDR3 DNA: TGTGCCTGGAGCCTCCGGAGCTCCTACGAGCAGTACTTC. Protein product: CAWSLRSSYEQYF.

The chain combines TRBV19 with TRBJ2-7, with 12 bases that match TRBD1. CDR1 and CDR2 from the germline V gene are LNHDA and SQIVND (reference sequence). V lost 4 bases and J lost 5; bases outside the gene matches: 6. The CDR3 is made up of 15 amino acids. CDR3: CASSTSGTGGHEQYF. CDR3 nucleotide sequence: TGTGCCAGTAGTACTTCCGGGACAGGGGGCCACGAGCAGTACTTC.

This clone has only one observation. The V and J genes are TRBV6-5 and TRBJ2-7; perhaps TRBD1 as D (6 bases). There are 16 residues in the CDR3. Per germline, CDR1 MNHEY and CDR2 SVGAGI. The V gene lost 2 bases and the J gene lost 2 bases, with 16 bases spanning the gap. The CDR3 DNA sequence: TGTGCCAGCAGTTACACATACAGGGCGTCCACCTACGAGCAGTACTTC. Encoded protein: CASSYTYRASTYEQYF.